The entry below gives a single TCR beta chain sequence along with its context. Its antigen is undetermined. The method was immunoSEQ multiplex PCR; TCRdb's version includes in-frame clones alone and lacks a portion of them. The table has about 110,000 clones, approximately 89% seen once. These data come from a study of OX40 agonist ivuxolimab in advanced cancers. On cycle 4 day 1 and cycle 7 day 1, as well as at baseline, blood was sampled. V lost 3 bases to trimming and J lost 5 bases; unmatched junction nucleotides: 3. The CDR3 length is 15 residues. Germline lookup yields CDR1 SGDLS and CDR2 YYNGEE. Regarding the study as a whole: Partial responders at 0.1-3.0 mg/kg had among the lowest clonal expansion.

The chain employs TRBV9 and TRBJ1-6; 9 bases map to TRBD1. The starting material was CD4+ or CD8+ T cells sorted from blood, obtained in a trial of the OX40 agonist ivuxolimab. This clonotype was sampled from an adult with an advanced solid tumor such as melanoma, head and neck, liver or kidney cancer. The CDR3 loop reads CASSGGQGNNSPLHF. The CDR3 region has the DNA TGTGCCAGCAGCGGGGGACAGGGAAATAATTCACCCCTCCACTTT.